The 29 T cell receptor beta chains below were found in one sample sequenced in a study of post-analysis software for immune sequencing data. General observations from the study: Patients used five TRBV segments, including TRBV5-6, TRBV5-1 and TRBV20-1, more often than controls.

Unique molecular identifiers were carried by the TCR beta cDNA libraries. TCRdb re-derived calls from the PCR reads in MiXCR, one entry per CDR3 protein. Of roughly 600,000 distinct CDR3 sequences in the sample, 44% were seen once. Antigens for these TCRs are unknown. Sequences were obtained from blood. These receptor sequences come from a girl aged 10 to 17 with multiple sclerosis.

The table lists this clonotype with a few counts. The V and J genes are TRBV24-1 and TRBJ2-1, with 11 bases that match TRBD2. The CDR3 contains 17 residues. Germline values: CDR1 KGHDR, CDR2 SFDVKD. The V gene end was trimmed by 3 bases and the J gene end by 4 bases; junction bases not matched to a gene: 7. This CDR3 reads CATSDLGLAGEYNEQFF. CDR3 nucleotides: TGTGCCACCAGTGATCTCGGACTAGCGGGTGAATACAATGAGCAGTTCTTC.

This chain uses TRBV12-3 or TRBV12-4 with TRBJ1-1; no firm D call. Trimming removed 7 bases at V and 1 base at J, with 13 bases between. There are 14 residues in the CDR3. The CDR3 region is CASTYRPGNTEAFF. In DNA, the CDR3 is TGTGCCAGCACCTATAGACCGGGGAACACTGAAGCTTTCTTT.

This chain uses TRBV6-2 or TRBV6-3 with TRBJ2-1, with D perhaps matching TRBD2 (6 bases). The V end lost 0 bases, the J end lost 7 bases, and 10 bases lay between the germline ends. Germline values: CDR1 MNHEY, CDR2 SVGEGT. The CDR3 is 14 amino acids. The CDR3 nucleotides are TGTGCCAGCAGTTACTCACTAGCTCAGAATGAGCAGTTCTTC. Protein product: CASSYSLAQNEQFF.

The chain employs TRBV7-3 and TRBJ1-1; weak D call: TRBD1 (6 bases). Trimming removed 0 bases at V and 6 bases at J, with 14 bases between. The CDR3 runs to 15 residues. Germline CDR1 SGHTA, CDR2 FQGTGA. The CDR3 here is CASSLTLVQGSEAFF. The CDR3 region has the DNA TGTGCCAGCAGCTTAACCCTCGTACAGGGCTCTGAAGCTTTCTTT.

This clonotype was observed a handful of times. This chain links TRBV10-3 with TRBJ2-7; 8 positions match TRBD1. In germline, CDR1 is ENHRY, CDR2 SYGVKD. With 5 bases clipped from V and 3 bases from J, the junction kept 6 bases outside the gene matches. CDR3 length: 14 residues. The CDR3 here is CAISSDRENYEQYF. The CDR3 coding sequence is TGTGCCATCAGTTCGGACAGGGAGAACTACGAGCAGTACTTC.

This clonotype showed up just a few times. This chain uses TRBV12-3 or TRBV12-4 with TRBJ1-1, with D hard to call. Trimming took 5 bases from V and 7 from J, leaving 11 bases between them. The CDR3 has 12 residues. The CDR3 nucleotides read TGTGCCAGCAGTCCAGGACGGGATGAAGCTTTCTTT. Protein sequence: CASSPGRDEAFF.

This clonotype came up a few times. The chain uses TRBV20-1 and TRBJ2-7; TRBD2 aligns across 7 bases. The V and J ends lost 4 bases and 6 bases, in that order; junction bases with no gene match: 15. The CDR3 sequence is 15 residues long. Germline CDR1 reads DFQATT; CDR2 reads SNEGSKA (reference sequence). CDR3 bases: TGCAGTGCTACCTGGGACTACCATCCGCGTGGCGAGCAGTACTTC. Translated, it gives CSATWDYHPRGEQYF.

The chain joins TRBV6-1 to TRBJ2-1; 15 bases are a match to TRBD2. CDR1 and CDR2 (germline): MNHNS, SASEGT. J lost 7 bases, V lost 4 bases, and 2 bases had no gene match. The CDR3 is 15 amino acids. Written as DNA, the CDR3 is TGTGCCAGCAGTGGAGGACTAGCGGGGGGGAATGAGCAGTTCTTC. As protein: CASSGGLAGGNEQFF.

This clonotype was seen more than once but under ten times. The chain uses TRBV20-1 and TRBJ1-1, with D possibly matching TRBD1 (5 bases). Trimming took 8 bases from V and 5 from J, leaving 18 bases between them. The germline gives CDR1 DFQATT, CDR2 SNEGSKA (reference sequence). The CDR3 consists of 13 residues. The CDR3 sequence: CSPSRATMTEAFF. In nucleotides, the CDR3 is TGCAGTCCGTCCAGGGCCACAATGACTGAAGCTTTCTTT.

This clonotype was counted a few times. V usage is TRBV5-1 and J usage is TRBJ2-3; 13 bases match TRBD2. This CDR3 contains 16 residues. V gave up 3 bases and J gave up 6 bases; unmatched junction bases: 7. Germline CDR1 reads SGHRS; CDR2 reads YFSETQ. CDR3 sequence reads: CASSSVTSGRPDTQYF. The CDR3 coding sequence is TGCGCCAGCAGCTCCGTGACTAGCGGGAGGCCGGATACGCAGTATTTT.

In its sample, this clonotype was seen a few times. The J gene is TRBJ1-4, the V gene TRBV5-1, with D tentatively TRBD1 (5 bases). The CDR3 loop spans 16 amino acids. Germline V gene data show CDR1 as SGHRS and CDR2 as YFSETQ. The V end lost 0 bases, the J end lost 3 bases, and 12 bases lay between the germline ends. The CDR3 sequence: CASSLAAGQSNEKLFF. In nucleotides, the CDR3 is TGCGCCAGCAGCTTGGCCGCGGGGCAGTCTAATGAAAAACTGTTTTTT. The variable domain in full, with the rest retrieved from reference TRBV5-1 and TRBJ1-4, is KAGVTQTPRYLIKTRGQQVTLSCSPISGHRSVSWYQQTPGQGLQFLFEYFSETQRNKGNFPGRFSGRQFSNSRSEMNVSTLELGDSALYLCASSLAAGQSNEKLFFGSGTQLSVL.

CDR3 DNA sequence: TGTGCCAGCAGATTGGCGGCAGCTCTTGAGCAGTACTTC. This gives the protein CASRLAAALEQYF. V usage is TRBV7-2 and J usage is TRBJ2-5; D call uncertain. The CDR3 covers 13 residues. Germline CDR1 SGHTA, CDR2 FQGNSA. V lost 6 bases, J lost 11 bases, and 19 bases lay in between.

The chain employs TRBV4-1 and TRBJ1-5; D call uncertain. CDR3 length: 16 residues. CDR1 is MGHRA, CDR2 YSYEKL, per germline. V was pared by 0 bases and J by 3 bases, with 12 bases between. CDR3 amino acids: CASSQDSRQDNQPQHF. CDR3 nucleotides: TGCGCCAGCAGCCAAGACAGCAGGCAGGACAATCAGCCCCAGCATTTT.

This clonotype was detected a few times. CDR3 residues: CASSRRRLAGDEQYF. In nucleotides, the CDR3 is TGTGCCAGCAGCAGACGTAGACTAGCGGGAGACGAGCAGTACTTC. The chain recombines TRBV7-8 with TRBJ2-7; 12 bases are shared with TRBD2. The CDR3 has 15 residues. Germline CDR1 reads SGHVS; CDR2 reads FQNEAQ. V dropped 5 bases and J dropped 5; count of bases not matched to a gene: 7.

This clonotype turned up a few times. V usage is TRBV9 and J usage is TRBJ2-1; D perhaps matches TRBD2 (7 bases). The CDR3 extends over 15 amino acids. The V gene lost 0 bases and the J gene lost 8 bases, with 15 bases spanning the gap. Per the germline V gene, CDR1 is SGDLS and CDR2 is YYNGEE. As DNA, the CDR3 is TGTGCCAGCAGCGTAGAGGGGGGGTACACACATGAGCAGTTCTTC. This translates into CASSVEGGYTHEQFF.

This clonotype was recorded a few times. The chain employs TRBV3-1 and TRBJ1-2, with a weak D call TRBD1 (5 bases). Trimming left V 6 bases short and J 3 bases short, with 14 bases between. The germline V gene has CDR1 LGHDT and CDR2 YNNKEL (reference sequence). The CDR3 is made up of 14 amino acids. Here the CDR3 DNA reads TGTGCCAGCAGTGGGGCAGCGAAACACTATGGCTACACCTTC. Encoded protein: CASSGAAKHYGYTF.

The J gene is TRBJ1-1, the V gene TRBV7-8; TRBD1 is a possible D gene (6 bases). The CDR3 covers 13 residues. V was clipped by 8 bases and J by 1 base, with 11 bases between them. Per germline, CDR1 SGHVS and CDR2 FQNEAQ. CDR3 sequence (DNA): TGTGCCAGCCACTGGGGGCGGAACACTGAAGCTTTCTTT. It specifies CASHWGRNTEAFF.

This clonotype was counted between two and nine times. The rearrangement joins TRBV20-1 to TRBJ2-7, with 8 bases fitting TRBD2. V dropped 5 bases and J dropped 2; count of bases not matched to a gene: 11. Germline V gene sequence: CDR1 DFQATT, CDR2 SNEGSKA (reference sequence). This CDR3 region has 15 residues. The CDR3 nucleotides are TGCAGTGCTCACCTTGGCGGGGGGCCAGCCTACGAGCAGTACTTC. Amino acid sequence: CSAHLGGGPAYEQYF.

This clonotype was detected a few times. The V call is TRBV28, the J call TRBJ2-7; either TRBD1 or TRBD2 may supply D (5 bases each). Germline CDR1 MDHEN, CDR2 SYDVKM. Trimming removed 8 bases at V and 1 base at J, with 15 bases between. The CDR3 spans 14 residues. CDR3 nucleotides: TGTGCCAGCTTCGGGACGCGCGATTCCTACGAGCAGTACTTC. Protein: CASFGTRDSYEQYF.

This clonotype appeared a few times. The V gene is TRBV5-1, the J gene TRBJ2-7; possibly TRBD2 for D (6 bases). CDR3 length equals 15 residues. Germline lookup yields CDR1 SGHRS and CDR2 YFSETQ. V was clipped by 1 base and J by 2 bases, with 13 bases between them. The CDR3 protein is CASSLSGEITYEQYF. The DNA for the CDR3 is TGCGCCAGCAGCTTGTCGGGGGAGATCACCTACGAGCAGTACTTC.

This clonotype has a single count. The chain joins TRBV7-9 to TRBJ1-2; D remains unclear. Trimming left V 5 bases short and J 7 bases short, with 14 bases between. CDR3 length equals 13 residues. In germline, CDR1 is SEHNR, CDR2 FQNEAQ (reference sequence). The DNA for the CDR3 is TGTGCCAGCAGCCCTTCGGGGTCGGGTGGCTACACCTTC. It translates to CASSPSGSGGYTF.

The chain is built from TRBV7-6 and TRBJ2-5, with a tentative D call TRBD1 (5 bases). CDR1 and CDR2 from the germline V gene are SGHVS and FNYEAQ. V dropped 6 bases and J dropped 5 bases, with 16 bases sitting between them. The CDR3 extends over 14 amino acids. CDR3 sequence (DNA): TGTGCCAGCAGGGCCCACACAGGAAGGGAGACCCAGTACTTC. It translates to CASRAHTGRETQYF. Looking up the rest from reference TRBV7-6 and TRBJ2-5 gives the full variable domain: GAGVSQSPRYKVTKRGQDVALRCDPISGHVSLYWYRQALGQGPEFLTYFNYEAQQDKSGLPNDRFSAERPEGSISTLTIQRTEQRDSAMYRCASRAHTGRETQYFGPGTRLLVL.

The sample holds a few counts of this clonotype. J is TRBJ2-1 and V is TRBV10-3; D gene unclear. The CDR3 covers 13 residues. Per the germline V gene, CDR1 is ENHRY and CDR2 is SYGVKD. Trimming removed 2 bases from V and 2 bases from J, with 4 bases in between. CDR3 in amino acids: CAISETTYNEQFF. Written as DNA, the CDR3 is TGTGCCATCAGTGAGACAACCTACAATGAGCAGTTCTTC.

As concerns this clonotype: Mismatch with germline at one junction end may stem from a read error. The V call is TRBV20-1, the J call TRBJ2-1; 8 nucleotides align to TRBD2. The length of the CDR3 is 16 residues. Germline V CDR1 and CDR2: DFQATT, SNEGSKA (reference sequence). This CDR3 reads CSAGDRGTSSYNEQFF. CDR3 nucleotide sequence: TGCAGTGCTGGAGATAGGGGGACTAGCTCCTACAATGAGCAGTTCTTC.

The chain employs TRBV20-1 and TRBJ2-4; 11 nucleotides agree with TRBD2. The J call may not be correct, given that the DNA end is closer to TRBJ2-7. The length of the CDR3 is 14 residues. Germline CDR1 reads DFQATT; CDR2 reads SNEGSKA (reference sequence). DNA for the CDR3: TGCAGTGCTAGAGAGCCTAGCGGGGGGTACGAGCAGTACTTC. Translation: CSAREPSGGYEQYF.

The V gene is TRBV5-6, the J gene TRBJ1-1, with TRBD1 identical over 10 bases. CDR1 SGHDT and CDR2 YYEEEE come from the germline V gene. The CDR3 loop spans 13 amino acids. After removal of 3 bases from V and 11 bases from J, the junction contained 7 bases not matched to a gene. In DNA, the CDR3 is TGTGCCAGCAGCTCAGACAGGGGGCGCCACGCTTTCTTT. Protein: CASSSDRGRHAFF.

The V and J genes are TRBV10-1 and TRBJ2-1; 7 bases line up with TRBD1. This CDR3 spans 15 amino acids. V shed 6 bases and J 3 bases; nucleotides not matched to a gene: 8. The germline V gene has CDR1 WNHNN and CDR2 SYGVQD (reference sequence). CDR3 amino acids: CASSSPTGYYNEQFF. CDR3 DNA: TGCGCCAGCAGCTCGCCGACAGGGTACTACAATGAGCAGTTCTTC.

This clonotype has only a few counts. This chain links TRBV6-1 with TRBJ2-7, with TRBD1 matching over 9 bases. Germline V gene sequence: CDR1 MNHNS, CDR2 SASEGT. V was pared by 4 bases and J by 1 base, with 2 bases of the junction left unmatched. There are 14 residues in the CDR3. CDR3 coding DNA: TGTGCCAGCAGTGCGGGACAGGGTTCCTACGAGCAGTACTTC. Residues: CASSAGQGSYEQYF.

The chain links TRBV27 to TRBJ2-3; D possibly matches TRBD1 or TRBD2 (5 bases each). Trimming took 8 bases from V and 4 from J, leaving 13 bases between them. The V gene's germline CDR1 is MNHEY and CDR2 SMNVEV (reference sequence). This CDR3 comprises 13 residues. CDR3 amino acids: CASGGRVPDTQYF. In nucleotides, the CDR3 is TGTGCCAGCGGGGGACGGGTTCCAGATACGCAGTATTTT.